These 20 T cell receptor beta chains were sequenced from one sample in a study of T cell responses to AZD1222 COVID-19 vaccine. Measured with immunoSEQ multiplex PCR; TCRdb has only the in-frame clones, and not every one. This table holds about 140,000 clones, almost 90% found once. The sample consisted of peripheral blood, taken on day 0 of AZD1222 vaccination. The source of these receptors is an adult in good health.

The J gene is TRBJ2-5, the V gene TRBV19, with D tentatively TRBD1 (6 bases). The CDR3 covers 13 residues. V was pared by 8 bases and J by 5 bases, with 15 bases between. Germline CDR1 is LNHDA and CDR2 is SQIVND (reference sequence). CDR3 nucleotides: TGTGCCAGTCGGGACACTCGACAGGAGACCCAGTACTTC. Amino acids: CASRDTRQETQYF.

The chain links TRBV11-2 to TRBJ1-3; 7 bases line up with TRBD1. V shed 0 bases and J 3 bases; nucleotides not matched to a gene: 2. Germline V gene data show CDR1 as SGHAT and CDR2 as FQNNGV. The CDR3 contains 15 residues. The CDR3 DNA reads as TGTGCCAGCAGCTTAGACAGGGGGGTTGGAAACACCATATATTTT. Its protein product is CASSLDRGVGNTIYF.

This clone was seen only once. The V and J genes are TRBV7-3 and TRBJ2-1; 10 nucleotides align to TRBD2. There are 17 residues in the CDR3. Germline V CDR1 and CDR2: SGHTA, FQGTGA. After removal of 2 bases from V and 9 bases from J, the junction contained 13 bases not matched to a gene. CDR3 in amino acids: CASSLGTAGGPRGEQFF. For the CDR3, the DNA is TGTGCCAGCAGCTTAGGGACAGCGGGAGGGCCTCGGGGTGAGCAGTTCTTC.

The chain has TRBV18 and TRBJ1-2, with D tentatively TRBD1 (6 bases). CDR1 KGHSH and CDR2 LQKENI come from the germline V gene. CDR3 length: 15 amino acids. The V gene lost 3 bases and the J gene lost 2 bases, with 13 bases spanning the gap. The CDR3 DNA is TGTGCCAGCTCACCCAGACAGGAAGGGAACTATGGCTACACCTTC. The encoded protein is CASSPRQEGNYGYTF.

This clone occurred once. The rearrangement joins TRBV27 to TRBJ1-2, with a weak D call TRBD1 (6 bases). Trimming cost V 5 bases and J 4 bases, with 14 bases left between them. The germline gives CDR1 MNHEY, CDR2 SMNVEV (reference sequence). The CDR3 is 14 residues long. CDR3 sequence reads: CASSPMTGAYGYTF. CDR3 coding DNA: TGTGCCAGCAGTCCCATGACAGGTGCCTATGGCTACACCTTC.

The chain combines TRBV27 with TRBJ2-3; TRBD1 might be the D (5 bases). The V end was cut by 6 bases, the J end by 4 bases, with 11 bases between. Germline V lookup: CDR1 MNHEY, CDR2 SMNVEV (reference sequence). This CDR3 has 13 amino acids. The CDR3 region is CASRGRAPDTQYF. CDR3 coding DNA: TGTGCCAGCAGGGGCAGGGCCCCAGATACGCAGTATTTT.

The chain uses TRBV4-2 and TRBJ2-3, with D perhaps matching TRBD1 or TRBD2 (6 bases each). The CDR3 is made up of 15 amino acids. The ends were cut back, 3 bases at V and 4 bases at J, with 14 bases in the middle. CDR1 and CDR2 (germline): LGHNA, YNFKEQ. CDR3 nucleotides: TGTGCCAGCAGCCAGTGGAGGGGGGCCGCAGATACGCAGTATTTT. As protein: CASSQWRGAADTQYF.

The CDR3 loop is CASTASGEGHQPQHF. For the CDR3, the DNA is TGTGCCAGCACGGCATCGGGGGAGGGGCATCAGCCCCAGCATTTT. The chain carries TRBV6-5 and TRBJ1-5; D is perhaps TRBD1 (5 bases). Germline V gene data show CDR1 as MNHEY and CDR2 as SVGAGI. The CDR3 runs 15 residues. V was shortened by 7 bases and J by 5 bases, with 18 bases between the two germline ends.

This clone was counted once. The rearrangement links TRBV6-5 to TRBJ1-2; 7 positions agree with TRBD1. Trimming at V came to 7 bases and at J to 5 bases, leaving 7 bases not matched to a gene. Germline V gene lookup returns CDR1 MNHEY and CDR2 SVGAGI. The CDR3 consists of 13 residues. The chain's CDR3 is CASTRDSTYGYTF. In nucleotides, the CDR3 is TGTGCCAGCACCCGGGACAGTACGTATGGCTACACCTTC.

This clone showed up many times. This chain connects TRBV24-1 to TRBJ1-5; tentative D call: TRBD1 (5 bases). The CDR3 runs to 13 residues. The germline gives CDR1 KGHDR, CDR2 SFDVKD. Trimming took off 9 bases at V and 3 bases at J, with 11 bases between the two ends. The DNA for the CDR3 is TGTGCCACCCTCGGCAGGGTCAATCAGCCCCAGCATTTT. It yields the protein CATLGRVNQPQHF.

This chain connects TRBV29-1 to TRBJ1-1; the D gene is possibly TRBD1 (6 bases). Germline-derived CDR1 and CDR2 are SQVTM and ANQGSEA. V was shortened by 3 bases and J by 5 bases, with 13 bases between the two germline ends. The CDR3 is 13 residues long. CDR3 protein: CSVEGGARTEAFF. DNA of the CDR3: TGCAGCGTTGAGGGGGGCGCTCGGACTGAAGCTTTCTTT. Based on the CDR3 plus reference TRBV29-1 and TRBJ1-1, the full variable domain is SAVISQKPSRDICQRGTSLTIQCQVDSQVTMMFWYRQQPGQSLTLIATANQGSEATYESGFVIDKFPISRPNLTFSTLTVSNMSPEDSSIYLCSVEGGARTEAFFGQGTRLTVV.

The chain joins TRBV5-6 to TRBJ1-2; TRBD1 aligns across 10 bases. The junction had 10 bases not matched to a gene; V was cut back by 2 bases and J by 9 bases. This CDR3 comprises 15 residues. Germline values: CDR1 SGHDT, CDR2 YYEEEE. The CDR3 reads CASSFPGTGAGSYTF. The CDR3 coding sequence is TGTGCCAGCAGCTTCCCCGGGACAGGGGCCGGAAGCTACACCTTC. Full variable domain (remainder filled in from reference TRBV5-6 and TRBJ1-2): DAGVTQSPTHLIKTRGQQVTLRCSPKSGHDTVSWYQQALGQGPQFIFQYYEEEERQRGNFPDRFSGHQFPNYSSELNVNALLLGDSALYLCASSFPGTGAGSYTFGSGTRLTVV.

The chain is built from TRBV5-4 and TRBJ2-5, with 7 bases aligning to TRBD2. Germline CDR1 reads SGHNT; CDR2 reads YYREEE (reference sequence). The CDR3 is made up of 14 amino acids. V gave up 4 bases and J gave up 3 bases; unmatched junction bases: 6. CDR3 nucleotides: TGTGCCAGCAGCCCCGGGACTACAAAAGAGACCCAGTACTTC. Translation gives CASSPGTTKETQYF.

The chain combines TRBV5-6 with TRBJ1-2, with D unresolved. This CDR3 has 13 amino acids. Per the germline V gene, CDR1 is SGHDT and CDR2 is YYEEEE. V shed 1 base and J shed 8 bases, with 12 bases lying between them. The CDR3 protein is CASSLWSTEGYTF. The CDR3 nucleotides read TGTGCCAGCAGCTTGTGGAGCACCGAGGGCTACACCTTC.

This chain connects TRBV6-4 to TRBJ2-6; perhaps TRBD1 as D (5 bases). V was trimmed by 7 bases and J by 0 bases, leaving 13 bases between them. The CDR3 totals 16 residues. The germline V gene has CDR1 MRHNA and CDR2 SNTAGT. This CDR3 is CASTQTADSGANVLTF. The CDR3 region has the DNA TGTGCCAGCACACAGACAGCCGACTCTGGGGCCAACGTCCTGACTTTC.

V gene TRBV5-1 combines with J gene TRBJ2-1, with TRBD2 matching over 11 bases. V shed 4 bases and J 14 bases; nucleotides not matched to a gene: 5. CDR1 and CDR2 (germline): SGHRS, YFSETQ. The CDR3 is made up of 12 amino acids. The CDR3: CASSPSSGRKFF. CDR3 bases: TGCGCCAGCAGCCCCTCTAGCGGGAGGAAGTTCTTC.

The V and J genes are TRBV5-1 and TRBJ2-1, with 14 bases matching TRBD2. After removal of 3 bases from V and 3 bases from J, the junction contained 2 bases not matched to a gene. The V gene's germline CDR1 is SGHRS and CDR2 YFSETQ. The CDR3 runs to 16 residues. The CDR3 coding sequence is TGCGCCAGCAGCTCGGGACTAGCGGGAGACTACAATGAGCAGTTCTTC. The encoded protein is CASSSGLAGDYNEQFF.

The CDR3 region is CASSLDGRNQPQHF. As DNA, the CDR3 is TGTGCCAGCAGCCTGGACGGGCGGAATCAGCCCCAGCATTTT. The genes are TRBV9 and TRBJ1-5; unclear D gene. The CDR3 totals 14 residues. V was pared by 4 bases and J by 4 bases, with 12 bases between. Germline V gene lookup returns CDR1 SGDLS and CDR2 YYNGEE.

This rearrangement joins TRBV5-1 to TRBJ1-2, with 9 bases that match TRBD1. From germline, CDR1 is SGHRS and CDR2 YFSETQ. J was trimmed by 4 bases and V by 0 bases; bases with no gene match: 7. This CDR3 spans 16 amino acids. CDR3 nucleotides: TGCGCCAGCAGCTTGGGACAGGGGGAAGGAGGCTATGGCTACACCTTC. This sequence encodes CASSLGQGEGGYGYTF.

This clone was observed a few times. The rearrangement uses TRBV6-5 and TRBJ2-1, with TRBD2 as a possible D gene (5 bases). This CDR3 has 15 residues. V was trimmed by 7 bases and J by 2 bases, leaving 15 bases between them. Per the germline V gene, CDR1 is MNHEY and CDR2 is SVGAGI. CDR3 sequence: CASTLEGETYNEQFF. For the CDR3, the DNA is TGTGCCAGCACCTTAGAGGGAGAGACCTACAATGAGCAGTTCTTC.